Reported below is one T cell receptor (beta chain). It lacks a known antigen. Base qualities are not recorded, but no much larger clone differs from it by a single base. Systemically healthy Caucasian individuals from Russia, 35 to 50 in total and aged about 6 to 100 years, were included as donors. Each donor gave approximately 9.3 milliliters of peripheral blood, collected into EDTA-treated Vacutainer tubes. PBMCs were isolated by Ficoll-Paque density-gradient centrifugation, with at least 7 million obtained per sample. Trizol reagent was used to extract total RNA from PBMCs, with at least 5.5 micrograms per sample. For every donor, an aliquot of PBMCs went through flow cytometry to measure the percentages of naive CD45RAhigh/CD27high T cells. According to the germline V gene, CDR1 reads SGHRS and CDR2 reads YFSETQ. From the cysteine through the phenylalanine, the CDR3 covers 15 amino acids. Just CDR3 DNA is preserved here, 45 bases in frame from base 1.

This sample was included in a study of blood T cells in healthy people across ages (dated by TCRdb to the mid-2010s). For the study in its entirety: In model experiments, template switching captured about one uniquely barcoded TCR beta cDNA molecule for every two T cells. Donors of different ages were randomly distributed across sequencing lanes to avoid experimental bias. Four age groups were formed from the donors: young (average approximately 16 years), middle-aged (approximately 39), aged (more than 55) and long-lived (more than 75). For two donors (one aged 18 to 29 and one aged 80 or older), the study analyzed two additional independent replicas of 1 million unique cDNA reads from the same blood draw. Using deep sequencing normalized with unique cDNA molecular identifiers, the study measured how TCR beta repertoire diversity changes with age. Results and caveats for the whole study, not just this receptor: Estimates of total diversity based on one million sequenced T cells were regarded as lower bounds and as underestimates. Bulk unsorted PBMC profiling prevented conclusive comparison of naive and antigen-experienced compartments. A strong correlation was found between observed TCR beta diversity and the percentage of naive T cells measured by flow cytometry. As age increased, observed TCR beta diversity per million T cells dropped in a roughly linear way, and a significant reduction was already evident by age roughly 36. The CMV infection status of donors was not known, potentially confounding age-related changes in expanded clonotypes. Compared with the aged group, more naive CD4+ T cells, fewer expanded clones and increased TCR diversity were shown by the long-lived group, suggesting age selection.

Library generation was performed with 5' RACE. TCRdb lists the instrument as Illumina HiSeq 2500. A second about 7 to 12 cycle PCR used a sample-barcoded 5' primer and a J-beta primer mix. A unique molecular identifier was introduced onto each TCR beta cDNA molecule by a template-switch 5' adaptor carrying 12 random nucleotides. Each sample yielded at least 2.5 million CDR3-containing paired-end reads. First-strand cDNA synthesis was performed from all RNA using the Mint cDNA synthesis kit, with priming by a TRBC-specific oligonucleotide. All cDNA was treated with uracil-DNA glycosylase and then went through a first 18-cycle PCR with the universal primers M1SS and BC2_uni_R. The original methods were these. Normalization of each sample was performed by random selection of 1 million high-quality reads, each carrying a distinct molecular identifier. Reads sharing molecular identifiers were discarded rather than binned into consensus sequences. MiTCR, set to a Q25 quality threshold and the strictest error-elimination algorithm, was used for CDR3 identification, clonotype clustering and error correction. Lower-bound total TCR beta diversity was estimated with a nonparametric unseen species model using Euler transformation. TCRdb ran its own pipeline on the public reads, namely fastp trimming at Q25 and MiXCR clone calling, and kept in-frame beta chains. Every distinct CDR3 protein forms one entry, paired with its most common genes and DNA. In this record, the V and J calls reflect TCRdb's handling and not the investigators' own analysis. The sample table shows roughly 900,000 distinct CDR3 sequences, and about 48% are seen once. The ten largest clones represent roughly an eighth of the sample.

Here the chain combines TRBV5-1 and TRBJ2-1; D gene: possibly TRBD2, on 7 matching bases. The last part of the DNA fits TRBJ2-7 better; the J call may be wrong. The sequence derives from a man under 40 in good health. Material for sequencing was blood. The nucleotide sequence reads as follows: TGCGCCAGCAGTTTCGGGGGGCCAATCTTATACGAGCAGTACTTC. The resulting protein is CASSFGGPILYEQYF.